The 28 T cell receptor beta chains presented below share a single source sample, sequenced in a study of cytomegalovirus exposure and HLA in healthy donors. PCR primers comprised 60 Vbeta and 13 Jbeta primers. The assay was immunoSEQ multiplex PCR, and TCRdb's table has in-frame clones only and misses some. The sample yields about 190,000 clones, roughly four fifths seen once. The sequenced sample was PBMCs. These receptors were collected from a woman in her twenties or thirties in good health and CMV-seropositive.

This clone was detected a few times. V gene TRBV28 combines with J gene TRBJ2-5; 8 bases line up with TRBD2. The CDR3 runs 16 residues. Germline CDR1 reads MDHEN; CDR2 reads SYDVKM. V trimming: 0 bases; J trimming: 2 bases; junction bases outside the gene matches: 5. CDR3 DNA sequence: TGTGCCAGCAGTTTATGGGCGATAGCGGGGCAAGAGACCCAGTACTTC. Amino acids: CASSLWAIAGQETQYF.

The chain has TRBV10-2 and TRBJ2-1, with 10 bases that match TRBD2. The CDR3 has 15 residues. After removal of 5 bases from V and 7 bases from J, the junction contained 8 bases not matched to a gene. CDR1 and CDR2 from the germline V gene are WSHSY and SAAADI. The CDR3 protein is CASSFGLAGVNEQFF. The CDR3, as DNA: TGCGCCAGCAGTTTCGGGCTAGCGGGAGTTAATGAGCAGTTCTTC.

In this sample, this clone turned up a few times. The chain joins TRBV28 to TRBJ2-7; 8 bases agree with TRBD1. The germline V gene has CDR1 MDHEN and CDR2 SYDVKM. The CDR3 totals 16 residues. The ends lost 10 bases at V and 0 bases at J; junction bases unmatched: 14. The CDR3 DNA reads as TGTGCCACCCTAGGTAATCTGGGACAGGCCTCCTACGAGCAGTACTTC. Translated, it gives CATLGNLGQASYEQYF.

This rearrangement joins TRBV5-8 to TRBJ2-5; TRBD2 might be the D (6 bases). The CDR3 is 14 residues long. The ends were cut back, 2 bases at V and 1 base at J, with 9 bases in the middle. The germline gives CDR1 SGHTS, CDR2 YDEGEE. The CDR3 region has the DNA TGTGCCAGCAGCTTTGCGGGAACCCAAGAGACCCAGTACTTC. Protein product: CASSFAGTQETQYF.

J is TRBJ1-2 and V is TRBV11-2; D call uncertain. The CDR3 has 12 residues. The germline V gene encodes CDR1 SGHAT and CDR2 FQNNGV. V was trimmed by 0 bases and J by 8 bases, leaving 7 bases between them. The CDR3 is CASSLDRWGYTF. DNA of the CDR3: TGTGCCAGCAGCTTAGACAGATGGGGCTACACCTTC.

The CDR3 loop reads CASTPTGTGGSGELFF. CDR3 DNA: TGTGCCAGCACCCCGACCGGGACAGGGGGATCCGGGGAGCTGTTTTTT. The chain joins TRBV28 to TRBJ2-2; TRBD1 matches at 11 bases. Germline V gene data show CDR1 as MDHEN and CDR2 as SYDVKM. V was clipped by 7 bases and J by 6 bases; unmatched bases: 10. The CDR3 is 16 residues long. Full variable domain (remainder filled in from reference TRBV28 and TRBJ2-2): DVKVTQSSRYLVKRTGEKVFLECVQDMDHENMFWYRQDPGLGLRLIYFSYDVKMKEKGDIPEGYSVSREKKERFSLILESASTNQTSMYLCASTPTGTGGSGELFFGEGSRLTVL.

The CDR3 DNA reads as TGCGCCAGCAGGAAGCTGACAGGGGGGTCACCCCTCCACTTT. It is translated as CASRKLTGGSPLHF. The chain employs TRBV5-1 and TRBJ1-6; 9 positions agree with TRBD1. Germline V lookup: CDR1 SGHRS, CDR2 YFSETQ. The CDR3 covers 14 residues. The ends lost 5 bases at V and 10 bases at J; junction bases unmatched: 7.

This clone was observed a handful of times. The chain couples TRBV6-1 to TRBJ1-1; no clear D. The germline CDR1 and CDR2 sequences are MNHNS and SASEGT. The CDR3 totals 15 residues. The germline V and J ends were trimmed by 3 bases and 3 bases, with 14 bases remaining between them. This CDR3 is CASSEPGRTDTEAFF. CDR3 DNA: TGTGCCAGCAGTGAGCCGGGGAGGACGGACACTGAAGCTTTCTTT.

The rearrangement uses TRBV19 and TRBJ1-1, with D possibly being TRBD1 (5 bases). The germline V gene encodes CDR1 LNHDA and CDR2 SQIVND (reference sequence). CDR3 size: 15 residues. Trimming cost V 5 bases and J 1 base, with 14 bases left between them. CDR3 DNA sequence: TGTGCCAGTAGTCTGACAGCAGACGGGAACACTGAAGCTTTCTTT. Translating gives CASSLTADGNTEAFF.

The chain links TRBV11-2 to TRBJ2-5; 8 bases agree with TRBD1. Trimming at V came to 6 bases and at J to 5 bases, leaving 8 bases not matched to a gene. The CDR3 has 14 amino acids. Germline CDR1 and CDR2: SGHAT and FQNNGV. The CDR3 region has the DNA TGTGCCAGCAGTCCAGGACAGGGCTGGGAGACCCAGTACTTC. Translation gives CASSPGQGWETQYF.

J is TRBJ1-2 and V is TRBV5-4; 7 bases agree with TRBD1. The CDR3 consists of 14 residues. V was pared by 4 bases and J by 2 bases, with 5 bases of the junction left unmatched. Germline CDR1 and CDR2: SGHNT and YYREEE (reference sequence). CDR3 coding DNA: TGTGCCAGCAGCAACCCGACAGGGAACTATGGCTACACCTTC. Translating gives CASSNPTGNYGYTF.

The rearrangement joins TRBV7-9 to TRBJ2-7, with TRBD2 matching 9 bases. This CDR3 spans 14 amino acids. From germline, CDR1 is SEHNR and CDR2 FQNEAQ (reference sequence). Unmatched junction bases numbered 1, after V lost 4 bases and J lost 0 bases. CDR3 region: CASSYSGSSYEQYF. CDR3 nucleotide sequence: TGTGCCAGCAGCTATAGCGGGAGCTCCTACGAGCAGTACTTC.

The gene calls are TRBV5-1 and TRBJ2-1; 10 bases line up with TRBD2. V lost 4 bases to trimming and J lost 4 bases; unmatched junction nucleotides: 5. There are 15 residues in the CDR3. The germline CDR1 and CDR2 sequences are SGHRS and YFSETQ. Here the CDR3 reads CASSPGTSVYNEQFF. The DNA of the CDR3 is TGCGCCAGCAGCCCTGGGACTAGCGTGTACAATGAGCAGTTCTTC.

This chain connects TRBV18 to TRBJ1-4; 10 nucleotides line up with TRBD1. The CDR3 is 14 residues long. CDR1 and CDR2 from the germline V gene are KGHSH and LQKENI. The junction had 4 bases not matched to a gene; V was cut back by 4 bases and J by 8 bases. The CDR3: CASSLGTGAEKLFF. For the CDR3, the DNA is TGTGCCAGCTCACTGGGGACAGGGGCCGAAAAACTGTTTTTT.

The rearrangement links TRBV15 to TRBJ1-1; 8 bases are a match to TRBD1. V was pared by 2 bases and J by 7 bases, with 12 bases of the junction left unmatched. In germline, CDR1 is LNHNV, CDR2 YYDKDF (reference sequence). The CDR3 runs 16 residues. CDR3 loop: CATSRNTQGAGSEAFF. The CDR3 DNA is TGTGCCACCAGCAGAAATACGCAGGGGGCAGGGAGTGAAGCTTTCTTT.

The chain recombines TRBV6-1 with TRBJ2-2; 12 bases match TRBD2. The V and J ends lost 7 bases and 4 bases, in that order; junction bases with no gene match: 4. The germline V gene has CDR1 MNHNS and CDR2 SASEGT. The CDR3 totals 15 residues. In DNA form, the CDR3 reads TGTGCCAGCAACCTGGGACTAGCGGGCACCGGGGAGCTGTTTTTT. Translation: CASNLGLAGTGELFF.

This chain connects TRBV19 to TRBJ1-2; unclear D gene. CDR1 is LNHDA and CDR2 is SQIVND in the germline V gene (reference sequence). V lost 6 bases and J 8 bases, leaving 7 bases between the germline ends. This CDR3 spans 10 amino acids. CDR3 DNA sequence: TGTGCCAGTAGGTCGGAGGGCTACACCTTC. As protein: CASRSEGYTF.

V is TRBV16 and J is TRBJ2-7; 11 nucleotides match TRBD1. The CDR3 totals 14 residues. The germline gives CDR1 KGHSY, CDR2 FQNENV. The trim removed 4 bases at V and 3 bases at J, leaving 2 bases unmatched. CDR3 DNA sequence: TGTGCCAGCAGCCCCGGGACAGGGGGCTACGAGCAGTACTTC. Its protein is CASSPGTGGYEQYF.

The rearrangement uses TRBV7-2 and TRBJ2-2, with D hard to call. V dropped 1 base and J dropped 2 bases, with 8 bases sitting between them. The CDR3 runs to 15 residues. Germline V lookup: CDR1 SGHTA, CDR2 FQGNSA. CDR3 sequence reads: CASSLGGGNTGELFF. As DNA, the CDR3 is TGTGCCAGCAGCTTAGGCGGTGGAAACACCGGGGAGCTGTTTTTT.

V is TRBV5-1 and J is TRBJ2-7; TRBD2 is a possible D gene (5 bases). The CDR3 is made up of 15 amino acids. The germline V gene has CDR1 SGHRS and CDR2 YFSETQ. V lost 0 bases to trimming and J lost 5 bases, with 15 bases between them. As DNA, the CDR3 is TGCGCCAGCAGCTTGGGGGTCGGCGGGCTGGACGAGCAGTACTTC. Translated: CASSLGVGGLDEQYF.

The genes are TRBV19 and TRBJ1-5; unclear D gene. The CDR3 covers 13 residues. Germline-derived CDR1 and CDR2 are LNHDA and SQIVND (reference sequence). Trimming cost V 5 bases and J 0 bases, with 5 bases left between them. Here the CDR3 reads CASSVGSNQPQHF. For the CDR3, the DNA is TGTGCCAGTAGTGTCGGTAGCAATCAGCCCCAGCATTTT.

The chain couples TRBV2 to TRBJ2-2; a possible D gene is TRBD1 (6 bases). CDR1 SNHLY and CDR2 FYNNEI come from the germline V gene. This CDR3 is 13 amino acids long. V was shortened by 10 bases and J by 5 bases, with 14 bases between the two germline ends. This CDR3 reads CATTTQGTGELFF. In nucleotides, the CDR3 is TGTGCCACTACAACTCAGGGGACCGGGGAGCTGTTTTTT.

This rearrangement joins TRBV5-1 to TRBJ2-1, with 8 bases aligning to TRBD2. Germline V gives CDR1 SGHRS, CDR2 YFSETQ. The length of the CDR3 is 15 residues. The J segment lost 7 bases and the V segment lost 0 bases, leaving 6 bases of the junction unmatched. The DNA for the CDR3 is TGCGCCAGCAGCTTGGCCCGGAGCGGGAGTAATGAGCAGTTCTTC. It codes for CASSLARSGSNEQFF.

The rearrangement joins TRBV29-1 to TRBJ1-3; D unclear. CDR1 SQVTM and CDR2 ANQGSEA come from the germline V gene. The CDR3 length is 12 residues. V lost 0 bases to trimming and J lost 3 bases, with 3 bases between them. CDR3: CSVEDNGNTIYF. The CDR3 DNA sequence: TGCAGCGTTGAAGATAATGGAAACACCATATATTTT.

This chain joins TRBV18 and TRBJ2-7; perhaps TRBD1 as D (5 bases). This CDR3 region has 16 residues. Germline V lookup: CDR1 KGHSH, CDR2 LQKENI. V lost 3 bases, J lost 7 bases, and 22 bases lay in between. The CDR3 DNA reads TGTGCCAGCTCACCGCGCCCAGGGCGTAGCAATGGGGAGCAGTACTTC. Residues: CASSPRPGRSNGEQYF.

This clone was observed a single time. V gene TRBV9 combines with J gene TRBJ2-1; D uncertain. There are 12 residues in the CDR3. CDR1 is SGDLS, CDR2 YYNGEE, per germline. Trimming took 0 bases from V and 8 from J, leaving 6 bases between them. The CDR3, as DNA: TGTGCCAGCAGCGTAGACGCAGATGAGCAGTTCTTC. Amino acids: CASSVDADEQFF.

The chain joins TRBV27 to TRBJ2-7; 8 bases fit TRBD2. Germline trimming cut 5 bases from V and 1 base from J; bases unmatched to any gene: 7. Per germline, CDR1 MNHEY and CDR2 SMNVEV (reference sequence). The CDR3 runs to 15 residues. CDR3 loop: CASSAAGGRSYEQYF. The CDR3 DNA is TGTGCCAGCAGTGCGGCCGGCGGGAGGTCCTACGAGCAGTACTTC.

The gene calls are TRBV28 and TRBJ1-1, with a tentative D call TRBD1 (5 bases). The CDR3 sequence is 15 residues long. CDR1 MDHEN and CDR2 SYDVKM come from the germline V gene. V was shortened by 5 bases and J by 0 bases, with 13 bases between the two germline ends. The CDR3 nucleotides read TGTGCCAGCAGTCCCTCGCGACAGATGAACACTGAAGCTTTCTTT. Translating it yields CASSPSRQMNTEAFF.